This is a list of T cell receptor beta chains from one sample in a study of T-cell reconstitution after alpha-beta-depleted transplantation in children. One entry per CDR3 protein results from TCRdb running MiXCR on the PCR reads. There are approximately 300,000 distinct CDR3 sequences in the sample; around 10% occur only once, and 7% to 9.5% lies in the top ten. The sample was PBMCs, taken before TCRalphabeta/CD19-depleted stem cell transplant. The source of these receptors is a boy under two years old with acute myeloid leukemia, due to receive a stem cell transplant. The CDR3 runs from the conserved cysteine through the conserved F or W. D genes are given only for firm matches. Size is stated for part of the rows, as once, few or many counts, or as a class when the clone is expanded.

abundance: many
d_gene: TRBD2
v_gene: TRBV12-3/TRBV12-4
j_gene: TRBJ2-1
len: 15
CDR3aa: CASSLSGNSYNEQFF
CDR3nt: TGTGCCAGCAGTTTAAGCGGGAACTCCTACAATGAGCAGTTCTTC

abundance: NA
d_gene: NA
v_gene: TRBV11-2
j_gene: TRBJ2-7
len: 18
CDR3aa: CASSPGGLLATLPYEQYF
CDR3nt: TGTGCCAGCAGCCCCGGGGGACTTCTAGCCACTCTTCCCTACGAGCAGTACTTC

abundance: NA
d_gene: TRBD2
v_gene: TRBV6-1
j_gene: TRBJ2-1
len: 16
CDR3aa: CASSPWTSGGANEQFF
CDR3nt: TGTGCCAGCAGTCCGTGGACTAGCGGGGGGGCCAATGAGCAGTTCTTC

abundance: many
d_gene: NA
v_gene: TRBV9
j_gene: TRBJ2-2
len: 11
CDR3aa: CASSVDGELFF
CDR3nt: TGTGCCAGCAGCGTAGACGGGGAGCTGTTTTTT

abundance: many
d_gene: TRBD2
v_gene: TRBV5-1
j_gene: TRBJ2-2
len: 17
CDR3aa: CASSLLSPSGNTGELFF
CDR3nt: TGCGCCAGCAGCTTGCTGAGCCCTAGCGGTAACACCGGGGAGCTGTTTTTT

abundance: NA
d_gene: NA
v_gene: TRBV7-9
j_gene: TRBJ2-1
len: 14
CDR3aa: CASSVTNSYNEQFF
CDR3nt: TGTGCCAGCAGTGTGACAAATTCCTACAATGAGCAGTTCTTC

abundance: NA
d_gene: NA
v_gene: TRBV18
j_gene: TRBJ2-6
len: 17
CDR3aa: CASSRGGPLAGANVLTF
CDR3nt: TGTGCCAGCTCACGTGGGGGGCCCCTCGCTGGGGCCAACGTCCTGACTTTC

abundance: many
d_gene: NA
v_gene: TRBV3-1
j_gene: TRBJ2-3
len: 14
CDR3aa: CASSQDIQTDTQYF
CDR3nt: TGTGCCAGCAGCCAAGATATCCAAACAGATACGCAGTATTTT

abundance: many
d_gene: TRBD1
v_gene: TRBV25-1
j_gene: TRBJ2-4
len: 16
CDR3aa: CASSDAQGAGENIQYF
CDR3nt: TGTGCCAGCAGTGACGCACAGGGGGCAGGAGAAAACATTCAGTACTTC

abundance: NA
d_gene: NA
v_gene: TRBV12-3/TRBV12-4
j_gene: TRBJ2-3
len: 17
CDR3aa: CASSFPLGGGATDTQYF
CDR3nt: TGTGCCAGCAGTTTCCCCCTAGGGGGGGGGGCCACAGATACGCAGTATTTT

abundance: many
d_gene: NA
v_gene: TRBV4-3
j_gene: TRBJ2-1
len: 16
CDR3aa: CASSQDLSGAYNEQFF
CDR3nt: TGCGCCAGCAGCCAAGATCTTAGCGGAGCCTACAATGAGCAGTTCTTC

abundance: few
d_gene: TRBD2
v_gene: TRBV11-2
j_gene: TRBJ2-1
len: 15
CDR3aa: CASRRAGGPPNEQFF
CDR3nt: TGTGCCAGCCGTCGGGCGGGAGGGCCCCCCAATGAGCAGTTCTTC

abundance: few
d_gene: TRBD2
v_gene: TRBV5-1
j_gene: TRBJ2-3
len: 17
CDR3aa: CASSLVRGGPNTDTQYF
CDR3nt: TGCGCCAGCAGCTTGGTGCGGGGGGGCCCAAACACAGATACGCAGTATTTT

abundance: many
d_gene: TRBD1
v_gene: TRBV29-1
j_gene: TRBJ2-7
len: 14
CDR3aa: CSVASDRGIYEQYF
CDR3nt: TGCAGCGTTGCGTCCGACAGGGGTATCTACGAGCAGTACTTC

abundance: many
d_gene: TRBD1
v_gene: TRBV28
j_gene: TRBJ1-5
len: 16
CDR3aa: CASSYQPGQGYQPQHF
CDR3nt: TGTGCCAGCAGTTATCAGCCGGGACAGGGCTATCAGCCCCAGCATTTT

abundance: many
d_gene: NA
v_gene: TRBV28
j_gene: TRBJ1-2
len: 12
CDR3aa: CASSPGNYGYTF
CDR3nt: TGTGCCAGCAGTCCCGGGAACTATGGCTACACCTTC

abundance: many
d_gene: TRBD2
v_gene: TRBV12-3/TRBV12-4
j_gene: TRBJ2-3
len: 16
CDR3aa: CASSLTSGGYTDTQYF
CDR3nt: TGTGCCAGCAGTTTAACTAGCGGGGGATACACAGATACGCAGTATTTT

abundance: few
d_gene: TRBD2
v_gene: TRBV12-3/TRBV12-4
j_gene: TRBJ2-1
len: 15
CDR3aa: CASRTRGGPYNEQFF
CDR3nt: TGTGCCAGCAGAACCCGGGGGGGGCCCTACAATGAGCAGTTCTTC

abundance: many
d_gene: TRBD1
v_gene: TRBV4-1
j_gene: TRBJ2-5
len: 17
CDR3aa: CASSQEIRTGFQETQYF
CDR3nt: TGCGCCAGCAGCCAAGAGATCCGGACAGGCTTCCAAGAGACCCAGTACTTC

abundance: many
d_gene: NA
v_gene: TRBV7-2
j_gene: TRBJ2-3
len: 17
CDR3aa: CASSLAWGELLADTQYF
CDR3nt: TGTGCCAGCAGCTTAGCGTGGGGGGAGTTGTTAGCAGATACGCAGTATTTT

abundance: many
d_gene: NA
v_gene: TRBV6-5
j_gene: TRBJ2-6
len: 15
CDR3aa: CASSYSGRGANVLTF
CDR3nt: TGTGCCAGCAGTTACTCGGGAAGGGGGGCCAACGTCCTGACTTTC

abundance: few
d_gene: NA
v_gene: TRBV7-9
j_gene: TRBJ1-2
len: 17
CDR3aa: CASSLDRAPVANYGYTF
CDR3nt: TGTGCCAGCAGCTTAGACCGGGCCCCGGTCGCTAACTATGGCTACACCTTC

abundance: many
d_gene: TRBD1
v_gene: TRBV20-1
j_gene: TRBJ1-2
len: 14
CDR3aa: CSAALEDRGYGYTF
CDR3nt: TGCAGTGCGGCCTTAGAAGACAGGGGCTATGGCTACACCTTC

abundance: many
d_gene: TRBD2
v_gene: TRBV9
j_gene: TRBJ2-1
len: 16
CDR3aa: CASSVGTSEAYNEQFF
CDR3nt: TGTGCCAGCAGCGTAGGAACTAGCGAAGCCTACAATGAGCAGTTCTTC

abundance: NA
d_gene: NA
v_gene: TRBV4-2
j_gene: TRBJ2-3
len: 15
CDR3aa: CASSEQGPLTDTQYF
CDR3nt: TGTGCCAGCAGTGAACAGGGTCCCCTCACAGATACGCAGTATTTT

abundance: many
d_gene: TRBD2
v_gene: TRBV11-2
j_gene: TRBJ2-7
len: 15
CDR3aa: CASSFKFGGRDDQYF
CDR3nt: TGTGCCAGCAGCTTTAAATTTGGCGGGAGGGACGACCAGTACTTC

abundance: many
d_gene: NA
v_gene: TRBV7-2
j_gene: TRBJ2-1
len: 16
CDR3aa: CASSWLGEVSYNEQFF
CDR3nt: TGTGCCAGCAGTTGGTTGGGGGAGGTATCCTACAATGAGCAGTTCTTC

abundance: many
d_gene: NA
v_gene: TRBV5-5
j_gene: TRBJ2-5
len: 17
CDR3aa: CASSLTFGVAFQETQYF
CDR3nt: TGTGCCAGCAGCCTAACGTTCGGGGTGGCTTTTCAAGAGACCCAGTACTTC

abundance: many
d_gene: NA
v_gene: TRBV20-1
j_gene: TRBJ1-1
len: 15
CDR3aa: CSARDRGTANTEAFF
CDR3nt: TGCAGTGCTAGAGATCGGGGGACGGCGAACACTGAAGCTTTCTTT

abundance: many
d_gene: TRBD2
v_gene: TRBV3-1
j_gene: TRBJ2-2
len: 15
CDR3aa: CASSQGGRDTGELFF
CDR3nt: TGTGCCAGCAGCCAAGGAGGGAGGGACACCGGGGAGCTGTTTTTT

abundance: many
d_gene: TRBD2
v_gene: TRBV29-1
j_gene: TRBJ2-5
len: 18
CDR3aa: CSVPDRLAGGPYQETQYF
CDR3nt: TGCAGCGTCCCTGATAGACTAGCGGGGGGCCCGTACCAAGAGACCCAGTACTTC